This TCR beta chain was identified during a study of PD-1 blockade in classical Hodgkin lymphoma. Findings and limits, study-wide: Researchers reported that CD4+ TCR diversity, though not CD8+, rose significantly by C4D1. When nivolumab was started under 1 year after ASCT, patients were excluded. The causes of the repertoire differences, possibly disease activity or prior therapy, remain undefined.

A few counts support this clone. Its specificity is not known. Only in-frame clones appear in the TCRdb table, and some are missing; sequencing was by immunoSEQ multiplex PCR. The sample yields around 66,000 clones, over 70% seen once. The CDR3 spans 14 residues. Trimming left V 2 bases short and J 2 bases short, with 9 bases between. Germline V gene data show CDR1 as SGHKS and CDR2 as YYEKEE (reference sequence). After autologous stem cell transplantation all patients relapsed, and prior brentuximab vedotin exposure differed between cohorts. This TCR was recovered from a human donor with classical Hodgkin lymphoma. The sequences come from peripheral blood mononuclear cells (PBMCs), collected before the second cycle of nivolumab. The chain employs TRBV5-5 and TRBJ2-3; no reliable D call. The CDR3 region has the DNA TGTGCCAGCAGCTTTGGGCAGACCACAGATACGCAGTATTTT. This sequence encodes CASSFGQTTDTQYF.